Sequencing of this T cell receptor (beta chain) was carried out in a study of CD8 T cells in ankylosing spondylitis (dated by TCRdb to the late 2010s). For the wider study: To find TCR variants linked to disease, the study profiled T cell receptor beta repertoires in ankylosing spondylitis patients and healthy donors. The whole study cohort included 108 healthy donors and around 25 ankylosing spondylitis patients. Peripheral blood was sampled, and synovial fluid was also collected from ankylosing spondylitis patients.

As to this clonotype: Its antigen is unknown. No base qualities exist here, and no much larger clone lies one base off it.

Study-level results and caveats: Some motif variants were previously reported in synovial fluid and blood of reactive arthritis patients, suggesting common disease-initiation mechanisms. A TCR beta motif made up of about eight highly homologous amino acid variants appeared to be characteristic of blood from ankylosing spondylitis patients. In peripheral blood, the disease-linked clones were found at relatively low frequencies and had a CD8+ phenotype. Significant enrichment of the disease-linked clones was reported in matched synovial fluid samples from ankylosing spondylitis patients.

This sample was sequenced with an Illumina HiSeq 2500. TCR beta libraries were prepared by quantitative 5'-RACE with molecular barcodes. In the paper's pipeline: A new computational method based on a probabilistic model of VDJ rearrangement was used to identify disease-linked TCR variants. TCRdb trimmed the raw reads at Q25, called clones with MiXCR and kept productive beta chains. Under each unique CDR3 protein, matching rows form one entry showing the most common genes and DNA. The V and J calls and clone size are TCRdb's, not the authors'. The sample includes 700,000 to 1,000,000 distinct CDR3 sequences, with over 9.5% observed a single time. The ten biggest clones cover approximately 0.46% of the sample. The specimen was blood, either unsorted or a sorted T cell fraction (not recorded which). The sequence came from a male donor with ankylosing spondylitis.

The DNA sequence is as follows: TGCGCCAGCAGCCAGCAAGAAACGCTGTACACCGGGGAGCTGTTTTTT. It translates as CASSQQETLYTGELFF. The chain uses TRBV5-1 and TRBJ2-2; the D gene is unclear. Trimming costs V 4 bases and J 3 bases, and their ends lie 16 bases apart. From a lookup of the germline V gene, CDR1 and CDR2 are SGHRS and YFSETQ. The CDR3 measures 16 amino acids from cysteine to phenylalanine. Only CDR3 DNA remains: 48 bases, in frame from the first base.